The source of this TCR beta chain is a study of shared clonotypes between healthy human individuals. The method was immunoSEQ multiplex PCR; TCRdb's version includes in-frame clones alone and lacks a portion of them. This sample has 2 million to 2.5 million clones, with roughly 90% found just once. The V end was cut by 0 bases, the J end by 0 bases, with 9 bases between. The CDR3 covers 16 residues. From germline, CDR1 is SGHRS and CDR2 YFSETQ. This clone came up once. Other DNA sequences in the sample encode the same CDR3. This TCR was recovered from a man younger than 35 in good health. Some clones in this sample may be carry-over from other donors' samples. V gene TRBV5-1 combines with J gene TRBJ2-2; D is uncertain. Source material: naive CD4+ T cells from PBMCs. Subset denoted: CD45RA+ positively selected. The CDR3 region has the DNA TGCGCCAGCAGCTTGGCCTTGGCCGCGAACACCGGGGAGCTGTTTTTT. Its translation: CASSLALAANTGELFF.